The text below deals with one T cell receptor (beta chain). This clonotype was recorded many times. Its specific antigen is unknown. Base quality data are lacking; no much larger clone is found one base away. TCR beta CDR3 regions were amplified from RNA transcripts. A first-round RT-PCR of the TCR CDR3 used the HTBI primer set with the Qiagen OneStep RT-PCR kit. Libraries were constructed in a second round of multiplex PCR, after which size selection and purification were performed. Libraries were sequenced paired-end with 100 bp reads on an Illumina HiSeq2000. Per the source publication's procedure: SOAPnuke was used to process the raw data, with reads discarded if the reads contained adapters or uncalled bases, had a mean Phred below 15, or lacked an exact constant-primer or identifier match. COPE v1.2.5 was used to merge the high-quality paired reads, and each unique nucleotide sequence was defined as a clonotype. MiTCR v1.1 was used to align the clonotypes against IMGT TRBV, TRBD and TRBJ reference segments. The analysis included only V-J combinations with a frequency above 0.0001, which together covered over 98% of the repertoires. The TCS score was defined as F50 (clonal expansion) divided by E x V (chaos), with BLOSUM62-based TCRdist calculated between CDR3 peptides within each V-J. Welch's t-statistics and random forest reduced around 520 V-J features to about 13, which were used in a naive Bayes classifier (R e1071). Using fastp at Q25 and MiXCR, TCRdb reprocessed the public reads and kept productive beta chains. Every entry covers one CDR3 protein and lists the most common genes and DNA from its rows. These V and J calls rely on TCRdb rather than the paper's analysis. The sample table lists about 410,000 distinct CDR3 sequences, under 15% of them with a count of one. The ten most abundant clones make up around 14% of the sample.

This sample was included in a study of T cells in Graves' hyperthyroidism and ophthalmopathy (dated by TCRdb to the late 2010s). General notes on the study: Peripheral blood was collected at initial diagnosis, before any treatment. The 75 to 100 discovery patients were randomly split 7:3 into training and test sets. Prospective prediction of ophthalmopathy was tested in an independent validation cohort of 18 to 20 hyperthyroidism patients and 17 patients who later progressed to ophthalmopathy. The study also compared thyroid tissue and blood T-cell repertoires from over 5 Graves' hyperthyroidism patients. TCR Vbeta CDR3 sequencing of 140 or so peripheral blood samples (43 ophthalmopathy, 75 hyperthyroidism and roughly 17 progressor patients) is reported in the paper. After blood sampling, hyperthyroidism patients were treated with methimazole at a starting dose of 30 mg daily, and ophthalmopathy patients were treated with high-dose intravenous methylprednisolone. A discovery cohort of around 98 patients, about 40 with Graves' ophthalmopathy and about 58 with stable Graves' hyperthyroidism, was used to find distinguishing TCR V-J signatures. Paper-wide results and their limitations: Sample size was not statistically predetermined, and blinding of investigators to group allocation was not performed. Blood samples also contained most of the expanded thyroid clonotypes (frequency above 0.001), which suggests that blood repertoires may reflect thyroid immune responses. In cross-validation, a model built on a 13 V-J signature told ophthalmopathy apart from stable hyperthyroidism with 87.88% sensitivity and roughly 81% specificity, and in testing the same model reached 80%/75%. In validation, the model predicted progression to ophthalmopathy a median of about 6.5 months before onset, with roughly 70% sensitivity and roughly 79% specificity.

Moderately to severely active disease, a Clinical Activity Score of at least 3, a NOSPECS grade of at least 4, and a duration under 3 months were present in ophthalmopathy patients. Patients with uncontrolled infections, other autoimmune diseases, pregnancy or lactation were excluded. Diagnoses were established on the basis of clinical symptoms, serum thyroxine and TRAb, thyroid ultrasound, and orbital computed tomography. Ficoll-Paque density gradient centrifugation was used to isolate PBMCs from around 10 ml of fresh peripheral blood. Total RNA was extracted using Trizol reagent, and RNA quality was assessed on an Agilent 2100 Bioanalyzer. The CDR3 has 13 amino acids, counting the end cysteine and phenylalanine. Left in the record is the CDR3 DNA by itself, 39 bases read in frame from the first base. Taken from the germline V gene, the CDR1 and CDR2 loops are SNHLY and FYNNEI. Cut back by 7 bases and 4 bases, the V and J ends lie 13 bases apart.

Material for sequencing was blood. The sequence joins TRBV2 to TRBJ1-1; D gene: possibly TRBD1, on 6 matching bases. This clonotype was obtained from a man younger than 30 with Graves' ophthalmopathy. The nucleotide sequence reads as follows: TGTGCCAGCACCGCAGAACAGGGCACTGAAGCTTTCTTT. It translates to CASTAEQGTEAFF.